Given below is one TCR beta chain in context. Researchers took lesional scalp punch biopsies and peripheral blood from people who were alopecia areata patients. The authors sorted CD4+ and CD8+ T cells from PBMCs. This sample was included in a study of CD8+ T cells in alopecia areata. Study details: Patients received oral tofacitinib, 5 to 10 mg twice daily, for moderate-to-severe alopecia areata. Once tofacitinib had been taken for 6 to 18 months, 6 months off drug followed.

RNA was isolated and reverse transcribed to cDNA, the sequencing template. TCRdb's table, derived via immunoSEQ multiplex PCR, lists solely in-frame clones and lacks some. The repertoire holds about 130,000 clones, with 58% as singletons. CDR3 length: 14 residues. Per germline, CDR1 MNHEY and CDR2 SMNVEV (reference sequence). The V gene lost 8 bases and the J gene lost 4 bases, with 16 bases spanning the gap. The rearrangement joins TRBV27 to TRBJ2-3, with D uncertain. This receptor was obtained from a human donor with alopecia areata. The material was CD4+ T cells sorted from blood, obtained at week 0. The CDR3 bases are TGTGCCAGCGGAAACCGCGGTCCCGCAGATACGCAGTATTTT. It codes for CASGNRGPADTQYF.